Listed here is a single TCR beta chain. The antigen remains unidentified. In germline, CDR1 is LNHDA, CDR2 SQIVND (reference sequence). V lost 5 bases and J 10 bases, leaving 12 bases between the germline ends. The CDR3 is made up of 12 amino acids. CD45RA+ naive and CD45RA-negative memory subsets were separated from CD4+ cells. The source of the sample is a study of shared clonotypes between healthy human individuals. Here immunoSEQ multiplex PCR was the method, and the copy in TCRdb shows in-frame clones only, minus some. The sample includes roughly 220,000 clones, 50% to 75% of them seen just once. Findings of the study overall: Clonotype sharing among donors was thought likely to change with sequencing depth. Only a few donors were included, so the genetic and exposure-history diversity represented was limited.

The rearrangement joins TRBV19 to TRBJ2-1; TRBD1 is a possible D gene (6 bases). The TCR comes from a man aged 25 to 45 in good health. Sequences were obtained from memory CD4+ T cells sorted from blood. Subset here: CD45RA-negative fraction. The CDR3 sequence is CASSFRGREQFF. The CDR3 nucleotides read TGTGCCAGTAGTTTCAGGGGTCGAGAGCAGTTCTTC.